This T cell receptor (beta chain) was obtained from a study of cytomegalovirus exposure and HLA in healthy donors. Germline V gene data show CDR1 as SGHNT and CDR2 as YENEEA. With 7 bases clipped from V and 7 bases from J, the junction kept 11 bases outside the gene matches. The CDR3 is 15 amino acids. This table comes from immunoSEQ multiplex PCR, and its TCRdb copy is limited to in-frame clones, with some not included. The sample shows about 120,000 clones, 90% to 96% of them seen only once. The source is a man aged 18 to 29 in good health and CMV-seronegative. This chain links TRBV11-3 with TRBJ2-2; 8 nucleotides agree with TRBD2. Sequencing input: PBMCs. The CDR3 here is CASNPTGGEVGELFF. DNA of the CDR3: TGTGCCAGCAACCCCACCGGGGGGGAGGTCGGGGAGCTGTTTTTT.